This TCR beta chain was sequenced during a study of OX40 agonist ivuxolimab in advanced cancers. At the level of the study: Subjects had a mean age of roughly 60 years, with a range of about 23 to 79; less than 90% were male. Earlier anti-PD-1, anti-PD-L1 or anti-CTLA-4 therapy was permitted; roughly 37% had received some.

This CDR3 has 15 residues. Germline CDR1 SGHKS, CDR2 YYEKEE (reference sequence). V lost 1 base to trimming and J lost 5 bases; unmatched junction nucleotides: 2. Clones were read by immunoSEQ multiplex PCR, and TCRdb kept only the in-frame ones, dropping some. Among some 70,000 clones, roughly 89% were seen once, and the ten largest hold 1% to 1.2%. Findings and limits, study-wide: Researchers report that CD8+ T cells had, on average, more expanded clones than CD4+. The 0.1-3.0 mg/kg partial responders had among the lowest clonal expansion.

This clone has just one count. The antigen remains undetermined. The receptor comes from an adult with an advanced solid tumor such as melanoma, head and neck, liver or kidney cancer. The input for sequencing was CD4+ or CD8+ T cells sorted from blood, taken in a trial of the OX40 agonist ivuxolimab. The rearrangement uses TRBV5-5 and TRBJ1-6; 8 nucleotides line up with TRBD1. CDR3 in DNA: TGTGCCAGCAGCTTGCAGGGGGCTAATAATTCACCCCTCCACTTT. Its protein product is CASSLQGANNSPLHF.